Below, 10 T cell receptor beta chains from the same sample are listed, as sequenced in a study of radiotherapy plus CTLA-4 blockade in lung cancer. Only in-frame clones appear in the TCRdb table, and some are missing; sequencing was by immunoSEQ multiplex PCR. Among tens of thousands of clones listed, approximately 72% were seen once. The sample here was peripheral blood, taken from a patient treated with radiotherapy plus ipilimumab. The receptors were gathered from a human donor with non-small cell lung cancer who had stable disease on radiotherapy plus ipilimumab.

V and J are TRBV15 and TRBJ2-3; D ambiguous. The CDR3 consists of 15 residues. Germline V CDR1 and CDR2: LNHNV, YYDKDF (reference sequence). The ends were cut back, 7 bases at V and 4 bases at J, with 18 bases in the middle. The CDR3 nucleotides are TGTGCCACCACACGCGAGGTCCTCAGAGCAGATACGCAGTATTTT. This translates into CATTREVLRADTQYF.

The genes are TRBV7-9 and TRBJ1-3; perhaps TRBD1 as D (5 bases). This CDR3 contains 14 residues. Between the trimmed V and J ends, which lost 5 bases and 4 bases, there was a span of 12 bases. CDR1 and CDR2 from the germline V gene are SEHNR and FQNEAQ (reference sequence). The DNA of the CDR3 is TGTGCCAGCAGCCCAGACAGTGGCGGAAACACCATATATTTT. Its translation: CASSPDSGGNTIYF.

The chain combines TRBV5-1 with TRBJ2-7; 7 nucleotides line up with TRBD1. Germline trimming cut 4 bases from V and 7 bases from J; bases unmatched to any gene: 14. The CDR3 contains 15 residues. Germline V gives CDR1 SGHRS, CDR2 YFSETQ. The CDR3 nucleotides are TGCGCCAGCAGCCCGGTCTCGACAGGGAGTGGGGAGCAGTACTTC. This gives the protein CASSPVSTGSGEQYF. The complete variable domain, with remaining parts taken from reference TRBV5-1 and TRBJ2-7, reads KAGVTQTPRYLIKTRGQQVTLSCSPISGHRSVSWYQQTPGQGLQFLFEYFSETQRNKGNFPGRFSGRQFSNSRSEMNVSTLELGDSALYLCASSPVSTGSGEQYFGPGTRLTVT.

Only a few counts were recorded for this clone. The chain uses TRBV30 and TRBJ2-7; D is possibly TRBD2 (6 bases). Germline V gene data show CDR1 as GTSNPN and CDR2 as SVGIG (reference sequence). Trimming removed 2 bases at V and 3 bases at J, with 20 bases between. The CDR3 is 16 residues long. CDR3 DNA: TGTGCCTGGAGTATCGAACGGGCGGGATCGGGCTACGAGCAGTACTTC. Protein: CAWSIERAGSGYEQYF.

This chain connects TRBV7-9 to TRBJ1-5; D is ambiguous. CDR1 and CDR2 from the germline V gene are SEHNR and FQNEAQ (reference sequence). Trimming removed 3 bases from V and 7 bases from J, with 7 bases in between. CDR3 length: 12 residues. The CDR3 protein is CASSFTGQPQHF. The CDR3 nucleotides read TGTGCCAGCAGCTTTACCGGGCAGCCCCAGCATTTT.

This clone was seen a handful of times. This chain joins TRBV4-1 and TRBJ2-3, with D perhaps matching TRBD2 (7 bases). The CDR3 has 13 residues. Germline-derived CDR1 and CDR2 are MGHRA and YSYEKL. V gave up 0 bases and J gave up 11 bases, with 12 bases separating them. The DNA for the CDR3 is TGCGCCAGCAGCCAAGAAAAGGGGGGGAGGCAGTATTTT. This codes for CASSQEKGGRQYF.

This clone was observed a handful of times. The chain uses TRBV6-5 and TRBJ1-2, with D maybe TRBD1 (5 bases). V was trimmed by 2 bases and J by 6 bases, leaving 10 bases between them. Germline V lookup: CDR1 MNHEY, CDR2 SVGAGI. The CDR3 has 13 amino acids. In nucleotides, the CDR3 is TGTGCCAGCAGTTACGCAGGGAGGAATGGCTACACCTTC. It yields the protein CASSYAGRNGYTF.

V gene TRBV18 combines with J gene TRBJ2-5; TRBD1 might be the D (6 bases). Trimming pared 2 bases from V and 2 bases from J, leaving 12 bases between. The CDR3 is 15 residues long. CDR1 and CDR2 from the germline V gene are KGHSH and LQKENI. This CDR3 reads CASSPNTGIQETQYF. CDR3 nucleotides: TGTGCCAGCTCACCAAACACAGGGATTCAAGAGACCCAGTACTTC.

In nucleotides, the CDR3 is TGTGCCAGCAGCCAGGACAGGCAACTCCAGGAGACCCAGTACTTC. This translates into CASSQDRQLQETQYF. The chain employs TRBV2 and TRBJ2-5; 7 bases match TRBD1. Germline CDR1 is SNHLY and CDR2 is FYNNEI. The CDR3 contains 15 residues. V was clipped by 6 bases and J by 5 bases; unmatched bases: 12.

The genes are TRBV15 and TRBJ1-2; the D gene is possibly TRBD1 (5 bases). This CDR3 has 14 residues. Germline CDR1 reads LNHNV; CDR2 reads YYDKDF (reference sequence). The V end was cut by 0 bases, the J end by 8 bases, with 13 bases between. CDR3 bases: TGTGCCACCAGCAGAGAGACTGGACACTGGGGCTACACCTTC. Its protein product is CATSRETGHWGYTF. Drawing the rest from reference TRBV15 and TRBJ1-2, the complete variable domain is DAMVIQNPRYQVTQFGKPVTLSCSQTLNHNVMYWYQQKSSQAPKLLFHYYDKDFNNEADTPDNFQSRRPNTSFCFLDIRSPGLGDTAMYLCATSRETGHWGYTFGSGTRLTVV.